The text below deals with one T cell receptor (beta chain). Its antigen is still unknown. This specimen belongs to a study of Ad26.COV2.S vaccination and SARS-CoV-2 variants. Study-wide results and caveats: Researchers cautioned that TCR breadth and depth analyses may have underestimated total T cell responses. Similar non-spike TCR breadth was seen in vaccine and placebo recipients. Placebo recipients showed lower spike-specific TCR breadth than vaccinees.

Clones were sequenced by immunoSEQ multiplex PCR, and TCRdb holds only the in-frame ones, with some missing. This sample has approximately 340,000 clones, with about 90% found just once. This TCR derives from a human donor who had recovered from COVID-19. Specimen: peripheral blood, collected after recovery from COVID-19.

The CDR3 protein is CALGGAEQFF. The CDR3 nucleotides read TGCGCTCTGGGGGGGGCTGAGCAGTTCTTC. V is TRBV23-1 and J is TRBJ2-1, with D possibly being TRBD2 (7 bases). TRBV23-1 is an open reading frame whose function is uncertain. CDR3 size: 10 residues.